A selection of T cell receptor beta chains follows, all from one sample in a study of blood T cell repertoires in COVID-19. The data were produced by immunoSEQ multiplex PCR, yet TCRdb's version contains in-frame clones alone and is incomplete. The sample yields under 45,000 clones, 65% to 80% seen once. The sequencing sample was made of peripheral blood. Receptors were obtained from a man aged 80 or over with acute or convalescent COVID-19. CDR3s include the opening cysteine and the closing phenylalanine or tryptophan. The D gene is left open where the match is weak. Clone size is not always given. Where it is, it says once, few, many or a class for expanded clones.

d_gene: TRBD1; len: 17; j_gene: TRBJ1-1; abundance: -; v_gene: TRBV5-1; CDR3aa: CASNPGGTGMGSTEAFF; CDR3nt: TGCGCCAGCAACCCGGGCGGGACAGGGATGGGGAGCACTGAAGCTTTCTTT
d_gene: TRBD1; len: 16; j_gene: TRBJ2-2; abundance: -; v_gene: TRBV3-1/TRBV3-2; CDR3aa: CASSPGTVTNTGELFF; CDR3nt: TGTGCCAGCAGCCCGGGGACAGTAACGAACACCGGGGAGCTGTTTTTT
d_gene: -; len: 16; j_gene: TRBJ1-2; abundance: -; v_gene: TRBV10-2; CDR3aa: CASSDDWAANTWGYTF; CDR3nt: TGCGCCAGCAGTGACGATTGGGCAGCAAATACATGGGGCTACACCTTC
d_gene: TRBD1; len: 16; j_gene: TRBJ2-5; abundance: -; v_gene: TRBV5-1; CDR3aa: CASSLQGQGAEETQYF; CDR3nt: TGCGCCAGCAGCTTGCAGGGACAGGGGGCGGAAGAGACCCAGTACTTC
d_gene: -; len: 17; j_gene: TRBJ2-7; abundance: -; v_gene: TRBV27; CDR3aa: CASSPGRGPITLGEQYF; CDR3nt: TGTGCCAGCAGCCCTGGGCGGGGACCCATCACCCTTGGCGAGCAGTACTTC
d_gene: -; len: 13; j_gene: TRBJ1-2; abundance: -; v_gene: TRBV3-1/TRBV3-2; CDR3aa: CASSQSQNYGYTF; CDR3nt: TGTGCCAGCAGCCAATCTCAGAACTATGGCTACACCTTC
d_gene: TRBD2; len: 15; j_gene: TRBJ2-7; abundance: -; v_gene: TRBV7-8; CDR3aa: CASSLSSGFSYEQYF; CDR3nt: TGTGCCAGCAGTCTCTCTAGCGGGTTCTCCTACGAGCAGTACTTC
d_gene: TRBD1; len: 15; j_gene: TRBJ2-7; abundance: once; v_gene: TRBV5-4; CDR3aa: CASSLGQGASYEQYF; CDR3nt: TGTGCCAGCAGCCTCGGACAGGGGGCCTCCTACGAGCAGTACTTC
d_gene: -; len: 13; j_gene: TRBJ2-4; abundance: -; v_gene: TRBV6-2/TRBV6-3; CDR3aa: CASSLIARNIQYF; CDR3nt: TGTGCCAGCAGCCTAATAGCCAGAAACATTCAGTACTTC
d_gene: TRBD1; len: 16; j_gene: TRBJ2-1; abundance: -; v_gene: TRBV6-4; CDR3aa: CASSDSGTGGMNEQFF; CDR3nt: TGTGCCAGCAGTGACTCGGGGACAGGGGGCATGAATGAGCAGTTCTTC
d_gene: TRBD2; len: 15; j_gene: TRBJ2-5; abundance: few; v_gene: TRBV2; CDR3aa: CASSGTSGSQETQYF; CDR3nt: TGTGCCAGCAGTGGGACTAGCGGGAGTCAGGAGACCCAGTACTTC
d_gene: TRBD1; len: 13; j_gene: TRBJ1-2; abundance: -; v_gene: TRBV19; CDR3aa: CASSIGTGTTSTF; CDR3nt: TGTGCCAGTAGTATCGGGACAGGTACTACGAGCACCTTC
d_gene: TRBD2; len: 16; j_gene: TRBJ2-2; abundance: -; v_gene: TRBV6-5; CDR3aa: CASSYKAGGLPGELFF; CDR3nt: TGTGCCAGCAGTTACAAAGCGGGGGGGCTCCCCGGGGAGCTGTTTTTT
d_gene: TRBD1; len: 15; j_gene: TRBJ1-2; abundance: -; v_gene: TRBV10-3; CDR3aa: CAISEGGSSARGYTF; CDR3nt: TGTGCCATCAGTGAAGGGGGCAGCTCTGCTCGTGGCTACACCTTC
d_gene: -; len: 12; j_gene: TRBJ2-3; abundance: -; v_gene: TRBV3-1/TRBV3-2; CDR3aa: CASSPKRDTQYF; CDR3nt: TGTGCCAGCAGCCCTAAGCGAGATACGCAGTATTTT
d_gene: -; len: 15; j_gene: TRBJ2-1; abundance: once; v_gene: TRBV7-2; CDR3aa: CASSSQGGSYNEQFF; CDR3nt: TGTGCCAGCAGCTCCCAAGGGGGCTCCTACAATGAGCAGTTCTTC
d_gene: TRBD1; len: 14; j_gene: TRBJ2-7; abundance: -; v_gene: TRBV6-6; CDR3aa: CASSYSTGGDEQYF; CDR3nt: TGTGCCAGCAGTTACTCCACAGGGGGCGACGAGCAGTACTTC
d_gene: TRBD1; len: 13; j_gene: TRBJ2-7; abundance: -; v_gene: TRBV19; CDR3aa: CASSRGRGREQYF; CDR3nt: TGTGCCAGTAGTAGAGGCAGGGGGCGCGAGCAGTACTTC
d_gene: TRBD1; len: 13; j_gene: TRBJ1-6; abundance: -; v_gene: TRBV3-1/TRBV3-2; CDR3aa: CASSPTGDSPLHF; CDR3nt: TGTGCCAGCAGCCCTACAGGGGATTCACCCCTCCACTTT
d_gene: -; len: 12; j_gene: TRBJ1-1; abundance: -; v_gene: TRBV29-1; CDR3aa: CSVDRVNTEAFF; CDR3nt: TGCAGCGTTGACAGGGTGAACACTGAAGCTTTCTTT
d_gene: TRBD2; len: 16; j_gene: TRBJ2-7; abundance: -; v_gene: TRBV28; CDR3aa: CASSSVAGGTSYEQYF; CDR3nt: TGTGCCAGCAGTTCCGTAGCGGGAGGGACCTCCTACGAGCAGTACTTC
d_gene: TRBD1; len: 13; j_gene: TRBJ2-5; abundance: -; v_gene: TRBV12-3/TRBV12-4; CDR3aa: CASRWTGWETQYF; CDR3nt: TGTGCCAGCAGATGGACAGGTTGGGAGACCCAGTACTTC
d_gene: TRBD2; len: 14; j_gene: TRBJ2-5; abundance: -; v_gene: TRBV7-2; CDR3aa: CASSLAGGQETQYF; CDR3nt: TGTGCCAGCAGCCTAGCGGGGGGGCAAGAGACCCAGTACTTC
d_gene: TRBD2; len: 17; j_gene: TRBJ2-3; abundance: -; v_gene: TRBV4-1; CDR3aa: CASSPLGSGGAPDTQYF; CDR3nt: TGCGCCAGCAGCCCACTCGGTAGCGGGGGGGCCCCAGATACGCAGTATTTT
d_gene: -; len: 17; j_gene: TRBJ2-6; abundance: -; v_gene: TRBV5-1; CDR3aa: CASSLWTAHSGANVLTF; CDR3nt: TGCGCCAGCAGCTTGTGGACTGCACACTCTGGGGCCAACGTCCTGACTTTC
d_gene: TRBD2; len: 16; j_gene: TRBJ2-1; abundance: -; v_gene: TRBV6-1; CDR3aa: CASSESGLAGRNEQFF; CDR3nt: TGTGCCAGCAGTGAATCTGGACTAGCGGGCCGCAATGAGCAGTTCTTC
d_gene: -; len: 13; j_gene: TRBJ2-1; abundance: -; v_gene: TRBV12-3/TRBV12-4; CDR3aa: CASSLAGDGEQFF; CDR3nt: TGTGCCAGCAGTTTAGCGGGAGACGGTGAGCAGTTCTTC
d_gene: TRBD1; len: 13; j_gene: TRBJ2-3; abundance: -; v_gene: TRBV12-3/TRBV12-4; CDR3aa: CASSIGGADTQYF; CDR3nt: TGTGCCAGCAGCATAGGGGGCGCGGATACGCAGTATTTT
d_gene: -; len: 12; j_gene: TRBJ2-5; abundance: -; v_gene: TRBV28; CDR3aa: CASSPGVETQYF; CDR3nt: TGTGCCAGCAGCCCGGGGGTGGAGACCCAGTACTTC
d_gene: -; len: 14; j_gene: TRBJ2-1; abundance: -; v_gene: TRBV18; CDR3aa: CASSPNTQGNEQFF; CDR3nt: TGTGCCAGCTCACCAAATACGCAGGGCAATGAGCAGTTCTTC
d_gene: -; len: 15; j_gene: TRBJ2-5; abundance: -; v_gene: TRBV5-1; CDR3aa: CASSIPGGWQETQYF; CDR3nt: TGCGCCAGCAGCATCCCGGGTGGATGGCAAGAGACCCAGTACTTC
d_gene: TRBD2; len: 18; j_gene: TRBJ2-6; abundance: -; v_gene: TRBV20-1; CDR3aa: CSASWLLAGGPGANVLTF; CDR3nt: TGCAGTGCTAGTTGGCTTCTGGCGGGAGGGCCGGGGGCCAACGTCCTGACTTTC
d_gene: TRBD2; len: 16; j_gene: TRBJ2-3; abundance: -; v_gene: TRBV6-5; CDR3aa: CASSSTSGGGPDTQYF; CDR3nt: TGTGCCAGCAGTTCGACTAGCGGGGGAGGCCCAGATACGCAGTATTTT
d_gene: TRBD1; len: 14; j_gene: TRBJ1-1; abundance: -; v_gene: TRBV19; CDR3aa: CASSIRDRGAEAFF; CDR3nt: TGTGCCAGTAGTATAAGGGACAGGGGTGCTGAAGCTTTCTTT
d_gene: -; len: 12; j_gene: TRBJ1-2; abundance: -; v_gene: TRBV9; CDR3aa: CASSPKGYGYTF; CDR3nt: TGTGCCAGCAGCCCGAAGGGGTATGGCTACACCTTC
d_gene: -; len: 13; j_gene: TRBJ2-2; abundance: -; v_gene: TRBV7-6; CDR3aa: CASRNTGSGELFF; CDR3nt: TGTGCCAGCAGAAATACAGGGTCCGGGGAGCTGTTTTTT
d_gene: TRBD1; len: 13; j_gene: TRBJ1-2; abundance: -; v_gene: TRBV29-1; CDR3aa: CSVLEDRANGYTF; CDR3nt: TGCAGCGTTTTAGAGGACAGGGCTAATGGCTACACCTTC
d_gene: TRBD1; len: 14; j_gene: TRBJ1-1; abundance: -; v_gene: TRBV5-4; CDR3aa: CASSWDRGTTEAFF; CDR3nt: TGTGCCAGCAGCTGGGACAGGGGCACGACTGAAGCTTTCTTT
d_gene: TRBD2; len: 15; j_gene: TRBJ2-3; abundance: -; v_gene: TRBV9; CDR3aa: CASSVGLADTDTQYF; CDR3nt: TGTGCCAGCAGCGTGGGACTAGCGGACACAGATACGCAGTATTTT
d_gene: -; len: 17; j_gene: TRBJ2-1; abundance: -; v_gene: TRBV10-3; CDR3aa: CAISAERGGNRDNEQFF; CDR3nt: TGTGCCATCAGTGCCGAGAGGGGGGGTAACAGGGACAATGAGCAGTTCTTC
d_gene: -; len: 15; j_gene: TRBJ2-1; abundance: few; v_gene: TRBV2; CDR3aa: CASSEALWRGSEQFF; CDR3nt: TGTGCCAGCAGTGAAGCGCTTTGGCGGGGATCTGAGCAGTTCTTC
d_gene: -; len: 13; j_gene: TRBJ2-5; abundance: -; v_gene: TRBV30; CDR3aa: CAWSSTARETQYF; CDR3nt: TGTGCCTGGAGTTCGACAGCCAGGGAGACCCAGTACTTC
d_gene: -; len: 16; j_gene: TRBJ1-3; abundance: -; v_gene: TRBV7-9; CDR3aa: CASSLAAGSSGNTIYF; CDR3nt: TGTGCCAGCAGCTTAGCGGCAGGCTCTTCTGGAAACACCATATATTTT
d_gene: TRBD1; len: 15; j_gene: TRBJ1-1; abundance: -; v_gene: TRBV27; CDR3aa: CASRFSGQLNTEAFF; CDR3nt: TGTGCCAGCAGATTCTCGGGACAGCTGAACACTGAAGCTTTCTTT
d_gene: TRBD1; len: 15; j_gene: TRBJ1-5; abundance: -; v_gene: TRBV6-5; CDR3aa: CASMPGQALNQPQHF; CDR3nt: TGTGCCAGCATGCCCGGACAGGCGCTCAATCAGCCCCAGCATTTT
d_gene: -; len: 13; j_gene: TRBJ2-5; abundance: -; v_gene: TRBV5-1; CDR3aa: CASSSLPRETQYF; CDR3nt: TGCGCCAGCAGCTCCTTGCCTCGGGAGACCCAGTACTTC
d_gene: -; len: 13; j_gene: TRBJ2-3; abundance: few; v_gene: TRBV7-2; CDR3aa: CASSSRTQRTQYF; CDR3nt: TGTGCCAGCAGCTCCCGGACACAAAGAACGCAGTATTTT
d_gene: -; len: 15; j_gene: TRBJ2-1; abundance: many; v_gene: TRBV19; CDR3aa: CASSQPGQRSVEQFF; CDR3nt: TGTGCCAGTAGCCAACCGGGTCAACGATCGGTTGAGCAGTTCTTC
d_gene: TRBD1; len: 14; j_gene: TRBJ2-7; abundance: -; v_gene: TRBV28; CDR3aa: CAIKSQGASYEQYF; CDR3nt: TGTGCCATCAAGTCCCAGGGGGCGTCCTACGAGCAGTACTTC
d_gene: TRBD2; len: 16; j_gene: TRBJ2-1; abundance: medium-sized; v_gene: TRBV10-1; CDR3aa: CASSESAGGNYNEQFF; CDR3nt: TGCGCCAGCAGTGAGTCGGCGGGAGGTAACTACAATGAGCAGTTCTTC
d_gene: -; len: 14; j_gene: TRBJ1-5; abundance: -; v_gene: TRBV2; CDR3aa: CASRGGGSNQPQHF; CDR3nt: TGTGCCAGCCGCGGGGGGGGAAGCAATCAGCCCCAGCATTTT
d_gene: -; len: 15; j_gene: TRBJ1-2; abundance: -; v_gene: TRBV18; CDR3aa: CASSPMAGEGRGYTF; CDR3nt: TGTGCCAGCTCCCCAATGGCAGGGGAAGGACGTGGCTACACCTTC
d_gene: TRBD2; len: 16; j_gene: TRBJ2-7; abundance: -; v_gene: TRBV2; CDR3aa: CASSDPISGLAYEQYF; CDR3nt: TGTGCCAGCAGTGACCCCATAAGCGGACTAGCGTACGAGCAGTACTTC
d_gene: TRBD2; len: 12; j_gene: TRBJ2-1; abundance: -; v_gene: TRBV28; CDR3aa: CASRLAGGGQFF; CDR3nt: TGTGCCAGCAGACTAGCGGGAGGCGGCCAGTTCTTC
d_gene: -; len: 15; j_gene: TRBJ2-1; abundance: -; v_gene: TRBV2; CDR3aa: CASTYRGMGLNEQFF; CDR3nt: TGTGCCAGCACTTATAGGGGAATGGGGCTAAATGAGCAGTTCTTC
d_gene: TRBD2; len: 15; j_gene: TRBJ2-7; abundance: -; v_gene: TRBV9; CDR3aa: CASSEGGLAGGEQYF; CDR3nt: TGTGCCAGCAGCGAGGGGGGACTAGCGGGCGGCGAGCAGTACTTC
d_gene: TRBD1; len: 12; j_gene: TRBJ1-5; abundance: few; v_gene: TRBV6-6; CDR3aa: CASSYIGTGLYF; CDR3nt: TGTGCCAGCAGTTACATTGGGACAGGCCTTTATTTT
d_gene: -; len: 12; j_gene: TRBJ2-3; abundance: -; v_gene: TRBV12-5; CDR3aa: CASGYSTDTQYF; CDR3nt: TGTGCTAGTGGCTACAGCACAGATACGCAGTATTTT
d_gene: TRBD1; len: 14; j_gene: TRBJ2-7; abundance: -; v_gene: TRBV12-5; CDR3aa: CASGLGTGSYEQYF; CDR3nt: TGTGCTAGTGGTTTGGGGACAGGCTCCTACGAGCAGTACTTC
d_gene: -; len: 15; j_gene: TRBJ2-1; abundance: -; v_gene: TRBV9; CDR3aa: CASSGGPSSYNEQFF; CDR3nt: TGTGCCAGCAGCGGGGGGCCGAGCTCCTACAATGAGCAGTTCTTC